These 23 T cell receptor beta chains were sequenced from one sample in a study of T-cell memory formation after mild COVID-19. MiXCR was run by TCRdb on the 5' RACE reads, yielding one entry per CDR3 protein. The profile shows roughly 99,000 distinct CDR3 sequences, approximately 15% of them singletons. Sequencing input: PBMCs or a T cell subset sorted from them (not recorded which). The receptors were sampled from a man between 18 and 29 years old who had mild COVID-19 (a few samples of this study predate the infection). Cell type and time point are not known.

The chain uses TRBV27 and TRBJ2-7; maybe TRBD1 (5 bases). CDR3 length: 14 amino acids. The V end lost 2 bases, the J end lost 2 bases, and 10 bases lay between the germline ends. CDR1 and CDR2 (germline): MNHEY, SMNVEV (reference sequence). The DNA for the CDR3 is TGTGCCAGCAGTTTAGTCGGCAGGGCCTACGAGCAGTACTTC. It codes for CASSLVGRAYEQYF.

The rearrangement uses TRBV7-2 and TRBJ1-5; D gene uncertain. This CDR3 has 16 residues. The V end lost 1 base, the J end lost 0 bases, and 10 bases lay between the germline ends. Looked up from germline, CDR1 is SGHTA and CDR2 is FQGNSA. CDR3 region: CASSLGLSYSNQPQHF. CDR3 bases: TGTGCCAGCAGCTTAGGTCTTTCCTATAGCAATCAGCCCCAGCATTTT.

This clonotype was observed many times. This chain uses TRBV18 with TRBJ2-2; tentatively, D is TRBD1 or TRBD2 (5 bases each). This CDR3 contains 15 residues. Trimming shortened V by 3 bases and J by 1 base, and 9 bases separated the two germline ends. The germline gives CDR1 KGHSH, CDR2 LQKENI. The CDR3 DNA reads TGTGCCAGCTCACCTTGGGACCGGAACACCGGGGAGCTGTTTTTT. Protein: CASSPWDRNTGELFF.

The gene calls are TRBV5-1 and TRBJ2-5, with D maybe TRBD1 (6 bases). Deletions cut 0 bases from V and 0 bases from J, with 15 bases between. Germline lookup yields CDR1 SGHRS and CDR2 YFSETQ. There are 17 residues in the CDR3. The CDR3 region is CASSLASQGADQETQYF. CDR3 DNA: TGCGCCAGCAGCTTGGCCTCACAGGGTGCGGACCAAGAGACCCAGTACTTC. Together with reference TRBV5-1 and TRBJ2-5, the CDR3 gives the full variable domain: KAGVTQTPRYLIKTRGQQVTLSCSPISGHRSVSWYQQTPGQGLQFLFEYFSETQRNKGNFPGRFSGRQFSNSRSEMNVSTLELGDSALYLCASSLASQGADQETQYFGPGTRLLVL.

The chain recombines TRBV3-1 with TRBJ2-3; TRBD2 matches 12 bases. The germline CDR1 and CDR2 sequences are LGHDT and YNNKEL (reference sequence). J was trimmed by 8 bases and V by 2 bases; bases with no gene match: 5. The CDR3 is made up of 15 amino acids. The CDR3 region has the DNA TGTGCCAGCAGCCAAAGTACTAGCGGGGGGAGTACGCAGTATTTT. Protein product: CASSQSTSGGSTQYF.

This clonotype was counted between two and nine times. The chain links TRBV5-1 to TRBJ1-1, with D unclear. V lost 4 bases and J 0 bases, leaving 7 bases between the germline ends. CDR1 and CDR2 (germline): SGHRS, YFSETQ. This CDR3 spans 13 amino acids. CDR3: CASSRSMNTEAFF. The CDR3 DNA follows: TGCGCCAGCAGCCGATCCATGAACACTGAAGCTTTCTTT.

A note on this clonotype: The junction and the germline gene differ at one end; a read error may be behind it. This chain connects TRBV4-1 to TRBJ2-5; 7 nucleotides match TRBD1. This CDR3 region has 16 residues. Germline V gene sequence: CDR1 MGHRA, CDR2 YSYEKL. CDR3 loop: CASSLRTGQLQETEYF. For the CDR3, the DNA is TGCGCCAGCAGCCTCCGGACAGGCCAACTCCAAGAGACCGAGTACTTC.

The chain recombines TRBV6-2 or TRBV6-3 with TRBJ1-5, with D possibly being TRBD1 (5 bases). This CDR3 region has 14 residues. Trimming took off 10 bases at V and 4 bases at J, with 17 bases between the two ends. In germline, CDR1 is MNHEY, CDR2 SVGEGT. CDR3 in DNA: TGTGCCACCCTCCCGGGGTGGGGGAATCAGCCCCAGCATTTT. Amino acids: CATLPGWGNQPQHF.

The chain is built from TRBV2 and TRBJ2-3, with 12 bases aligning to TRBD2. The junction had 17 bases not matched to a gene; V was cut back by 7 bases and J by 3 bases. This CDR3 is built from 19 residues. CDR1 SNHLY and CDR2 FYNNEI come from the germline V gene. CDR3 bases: TGTGCCAGCACCTTACCCCGACTAGCGGGGGTGAAGGGGACAGATACGCAGTATTTT. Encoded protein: CASTLPRLAGVKGTDTQYF.

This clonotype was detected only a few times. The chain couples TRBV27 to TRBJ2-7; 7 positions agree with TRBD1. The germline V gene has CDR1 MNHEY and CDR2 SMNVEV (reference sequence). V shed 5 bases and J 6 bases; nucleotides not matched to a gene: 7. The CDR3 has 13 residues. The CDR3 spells CASSQTQGSEQYF. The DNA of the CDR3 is TGTGCCAGCAGTCAAACACAGGGGAGCGAGCAGTACTTC.

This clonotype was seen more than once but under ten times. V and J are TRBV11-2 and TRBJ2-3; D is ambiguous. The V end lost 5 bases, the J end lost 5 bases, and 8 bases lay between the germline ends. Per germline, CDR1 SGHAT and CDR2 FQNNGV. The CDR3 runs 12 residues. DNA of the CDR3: TGTGCCAGCAGCCCACCCGTAGATACGCAGTATTTT. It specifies CASSPPVDTQYF. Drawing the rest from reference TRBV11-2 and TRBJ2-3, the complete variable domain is EAGVAQSPRYKIIEKRQSVAFWCNPISGHATLYWYQQILGQGPKLLIQFQNNGVVDDSQLPKDRFSAERLKGVDSTLKIQPAKLEDSAVYLCASSPPVDTQYFGPGTRLTVL.

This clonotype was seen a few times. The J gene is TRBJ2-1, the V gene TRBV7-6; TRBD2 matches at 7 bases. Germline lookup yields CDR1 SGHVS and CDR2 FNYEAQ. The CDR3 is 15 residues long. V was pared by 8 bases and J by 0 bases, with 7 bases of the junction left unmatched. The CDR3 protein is CASWGGASSYNEQFF. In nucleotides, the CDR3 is TGTGCCAGCTGGGGAGGGGCCTCCTCCTACAATGAGCAGTTCTTC.

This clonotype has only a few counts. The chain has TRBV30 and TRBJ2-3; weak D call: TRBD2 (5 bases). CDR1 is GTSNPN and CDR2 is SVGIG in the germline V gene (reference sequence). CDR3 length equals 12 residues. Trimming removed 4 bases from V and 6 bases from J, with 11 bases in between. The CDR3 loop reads CAWNLLGDTQYF. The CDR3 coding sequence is TGTGCCTGGAACCTACTAGGGGATACGCAGTATTTT.

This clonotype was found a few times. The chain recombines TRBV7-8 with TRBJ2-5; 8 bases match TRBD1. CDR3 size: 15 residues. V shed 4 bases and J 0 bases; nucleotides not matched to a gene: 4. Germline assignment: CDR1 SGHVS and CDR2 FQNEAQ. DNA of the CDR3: TGTGCCAGCAGCTATGGGACAGGAAACCAAGAGACCCAGTACTTC. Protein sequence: CASSYGTGNQETQYF.

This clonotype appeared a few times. Written as DNA, the CDR3 is TGCGCCAGCAGTGAGGGGACAGAGAACTACGAGCAGTACTTC. Its protein is CASSEGTENYEQYF. The chain recombines TRBV10-1 with TRBJ2-7, with 7 bases that match TRBD1. V lost 2 bases and J lost 3; bases outside the gene matches: 4. Germline CDR1 reads WNHNN; CDR2 reads SYGVQD (reference sequence). The CDR3 is made up of 14 amino acids.

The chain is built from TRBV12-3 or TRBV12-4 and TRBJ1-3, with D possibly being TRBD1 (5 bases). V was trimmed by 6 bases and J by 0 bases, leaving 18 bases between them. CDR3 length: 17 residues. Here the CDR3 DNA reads TGTGCCAGCAGGCGTACGGGACTCTTCCTCTCTGGAAACACCATATATTTT. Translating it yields CASRRTGLFLSGNTIYF.

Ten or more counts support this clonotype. CDR3 sequence reads: CASSQGALAFF. The CDR3 coding sequence is TGCGCCAGCAGCCAAGGAGCCTTGGCTTTCTTT. The genes are TRBV4-1 and TRBJ1-1; D uncertain. CDR3 length: 11 residues. V was clipped by 1 base and J by 11 bases, with 8 bases between them. Germline V gene lookup returns CDR1 MGHRA and CDR2 YSYEKL.

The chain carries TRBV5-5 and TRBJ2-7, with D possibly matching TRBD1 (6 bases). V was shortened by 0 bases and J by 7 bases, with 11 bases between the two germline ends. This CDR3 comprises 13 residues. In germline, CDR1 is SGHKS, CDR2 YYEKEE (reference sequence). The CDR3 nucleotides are TGTGCCAGCAGCTTGGGCGTACAGGGAGAGCAGTACTTC. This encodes CASSLGVQGEQYF.

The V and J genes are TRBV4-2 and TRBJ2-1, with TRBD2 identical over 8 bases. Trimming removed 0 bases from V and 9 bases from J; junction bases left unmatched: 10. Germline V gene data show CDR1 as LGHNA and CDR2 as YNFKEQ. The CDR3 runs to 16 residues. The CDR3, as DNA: TGTGCCAGCAGCCAAGAAGGGACTAGTGGGAGTAGTGAGCAGTTCTTC. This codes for CASSQEGTSGSSEQFF.

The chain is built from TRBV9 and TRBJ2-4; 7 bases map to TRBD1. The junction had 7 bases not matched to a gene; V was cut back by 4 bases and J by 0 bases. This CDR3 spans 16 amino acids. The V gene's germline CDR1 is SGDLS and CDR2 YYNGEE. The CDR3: CASSPGTAVAKNIQYF. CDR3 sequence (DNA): TGTGCCAGCAGCCCCGGGACAGCTGTAGCCAAAAACATTCAGTACTTC.

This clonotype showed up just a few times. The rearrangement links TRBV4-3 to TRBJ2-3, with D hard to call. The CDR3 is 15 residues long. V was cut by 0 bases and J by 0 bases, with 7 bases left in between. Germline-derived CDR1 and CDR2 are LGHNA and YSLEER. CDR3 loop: CASSQDRTSTDTQYF. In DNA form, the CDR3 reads TGCGCCAGCAGCCAAGATAGGACCAGCACAGATACGCAGTATTTT.

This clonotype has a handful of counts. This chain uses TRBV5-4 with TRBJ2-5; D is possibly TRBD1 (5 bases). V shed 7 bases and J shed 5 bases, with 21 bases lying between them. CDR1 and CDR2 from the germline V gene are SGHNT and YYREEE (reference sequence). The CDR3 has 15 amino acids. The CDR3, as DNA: TGTGCCAGCGAACCCGGCCAGGCAGGGAAGGAGACCCAGTACTTC. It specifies CASEPGQAGKETQYF.

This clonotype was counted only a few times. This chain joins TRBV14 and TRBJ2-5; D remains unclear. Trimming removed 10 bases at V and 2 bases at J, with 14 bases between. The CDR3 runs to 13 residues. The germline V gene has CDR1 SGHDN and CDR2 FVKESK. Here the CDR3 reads CAKVDGTQETQYF. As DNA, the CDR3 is TGTGCCAAGGTCGACGGAACTCAAGAGACCCAGTACTTC.